This is a list of T cell receptor beta chains from one sample in a study of metastatic and nonmetastatic thyroid tumors. TCRdb reprocessed the PCR reads using MiXCR. The sample carries under 95,000 clones, roughly 8.6% recorded once. Sequenced input: blood. All receptors derive from a female donor with papillary thyroid cancer or a benign thyroid nodule (not recorded which). Some clones in this sample may be carry-over from other donors' samples. The CDR3 runs from the conserved cysteine through the conserved F or W. A D gene is named only where the DNA matches it firmly. Only part of the rows carry a size: once, few, many, or a class if the clone is expanded.

TRBD1	TRBV11-3	many	TRBJ2-3	TGTGCCAGCAGCCTGACAGGGGGCGTCACAGATACGCAGTATTTT	CASSLTGGVTDTQYF
TRBD1	TRBV12-3/TRBV12-4	many	TRBJ2-5	TGTGCCAGCAGTTTAGGACAGGGGGTGACCCAGTACTTC	CASSLGQGVTQYF
TRBD1	TRBV18	many	TRBJ1-1	TGTGCCAGCTCACCACCGAGTCAGGGGGCGGCTTTCTTT	CASSPPSQGAAFF
.	TRBV20-1	many	TRBJ1-2	TGCAGTGCTAGAGATCAGGGTAACTATGGCTACACCTTC	CSARDQGNYGYTF
.	TRBV9	many	TRBJ1-3	TGTGCCAGCAGCGTCTCTGGATACTCTGGAAACACCATATATTTT	CASSVSGYSGNTIYF
.	TRBV10-3	many	TRBJ1-6	TGTGCCATCAGTGCGAGCGGGTCCCCGGCCCTCCACTTT	CAISASGSPALHF
.	TRBV5-1	many	TRBJ1-1	TGCGCCAGCAGTCGCGGGGATATCACTGAAGCTTTCTTT	CASSRGDITEAFF
.	TRBV11-1	many	TRBJ2-7	TGTGCCAGCAGCTTTGGCGGGGACTCCTACGAGCAGTACTTC	CASSFGGDSYEQYF
TRBD1	TRBV12-3/TRBV12-4	.	TRBJ1-5	TGTGCCAGCAATTTCGGGACAGACAGGGTGGGTCAGCCCCAGCATTTT	CASNFGTDRVGQPQHF
TRBD1	TRBV10-3	.	TRBJ2-5	TGTGCCATCAGTGCGTCCCGACAGGGGGCAGGGGAGACCCAGTACTTC	CAISASRQGAGETQYF